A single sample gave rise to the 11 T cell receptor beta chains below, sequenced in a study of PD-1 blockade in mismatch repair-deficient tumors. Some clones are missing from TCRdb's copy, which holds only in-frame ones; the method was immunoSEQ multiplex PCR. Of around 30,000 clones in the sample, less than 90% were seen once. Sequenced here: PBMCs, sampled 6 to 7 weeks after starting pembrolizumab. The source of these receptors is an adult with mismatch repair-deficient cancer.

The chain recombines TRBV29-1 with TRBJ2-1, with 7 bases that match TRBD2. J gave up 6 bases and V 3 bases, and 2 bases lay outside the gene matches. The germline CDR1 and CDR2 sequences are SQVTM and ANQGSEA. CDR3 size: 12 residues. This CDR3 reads CSVEREINEQFF. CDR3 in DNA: TGCAGCGTTGAGCGGGAGATCAATGAGCAGTTCTTC.

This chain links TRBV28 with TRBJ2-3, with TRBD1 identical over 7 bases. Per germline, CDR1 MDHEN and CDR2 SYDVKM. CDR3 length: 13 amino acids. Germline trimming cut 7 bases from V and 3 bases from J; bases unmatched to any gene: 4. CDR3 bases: TGTGCCAGCACCCGGGACAGAACAGATACGCAGTATTTT. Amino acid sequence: CASTRDRTDTQYF.

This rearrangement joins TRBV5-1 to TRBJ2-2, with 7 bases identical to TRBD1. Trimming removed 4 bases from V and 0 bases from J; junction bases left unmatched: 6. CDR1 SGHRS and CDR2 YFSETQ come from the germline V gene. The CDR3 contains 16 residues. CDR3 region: CASSKWDSANTGELFF. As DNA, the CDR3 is TGCGCCAGCAGCAAATGGGACAGCGCGAACACCGGGGAGCTGTTTTTT.

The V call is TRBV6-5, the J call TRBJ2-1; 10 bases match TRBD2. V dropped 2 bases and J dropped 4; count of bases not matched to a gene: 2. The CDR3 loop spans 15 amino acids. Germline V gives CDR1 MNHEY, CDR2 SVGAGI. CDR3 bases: TGTGCCAGCAGTTACCCTAGCGGGAGTTACAATGAGCAGTTCTTC. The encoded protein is CASSYPSGSYNEQFF.

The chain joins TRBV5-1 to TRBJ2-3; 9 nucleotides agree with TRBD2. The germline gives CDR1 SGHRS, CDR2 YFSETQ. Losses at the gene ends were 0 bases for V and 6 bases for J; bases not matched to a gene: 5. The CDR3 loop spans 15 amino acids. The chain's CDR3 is CASSLASSGKDTQYF. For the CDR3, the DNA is TGCGCCAGCAGCTTGGCCTCTAGCGGGAAGGATACGCAGTATTTT.

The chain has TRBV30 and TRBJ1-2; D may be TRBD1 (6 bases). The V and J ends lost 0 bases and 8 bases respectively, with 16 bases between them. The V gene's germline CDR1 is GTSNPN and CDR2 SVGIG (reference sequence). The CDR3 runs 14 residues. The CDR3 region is CAWSVLQGGSGYTF. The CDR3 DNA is TGTGCCTGGAGTGTACTACAGGGTGGGTCGGGCTACACCTTC.

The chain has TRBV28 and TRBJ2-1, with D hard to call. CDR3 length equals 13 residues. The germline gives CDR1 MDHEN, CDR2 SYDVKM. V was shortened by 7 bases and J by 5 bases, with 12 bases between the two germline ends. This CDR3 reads CASTHYLDNEQFF. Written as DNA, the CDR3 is TGTGCCAGCACTCACTATCTGGACAATGAGCAGTTCTTC.

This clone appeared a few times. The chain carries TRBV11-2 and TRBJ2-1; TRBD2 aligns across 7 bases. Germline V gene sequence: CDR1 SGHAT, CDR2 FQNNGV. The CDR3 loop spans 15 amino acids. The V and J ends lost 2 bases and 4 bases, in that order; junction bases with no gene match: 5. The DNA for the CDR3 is TGTGCCAGCAGCTTATGGGGGGGGGATTACAATGAGCAGTTCTTC. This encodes CASSLWGGDYNEQFF.

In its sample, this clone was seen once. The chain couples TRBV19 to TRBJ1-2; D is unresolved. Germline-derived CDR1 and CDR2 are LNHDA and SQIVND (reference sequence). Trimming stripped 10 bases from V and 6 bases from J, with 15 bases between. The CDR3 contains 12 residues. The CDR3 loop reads CATHGGVDGYTF. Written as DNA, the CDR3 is TGTGCCACCCACGGCGGGGTTGATGGCTACACCTTC.

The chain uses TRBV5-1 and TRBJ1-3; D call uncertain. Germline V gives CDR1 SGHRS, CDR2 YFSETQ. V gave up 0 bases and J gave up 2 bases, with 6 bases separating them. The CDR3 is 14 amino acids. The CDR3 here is CASSLVAAGNTIYF. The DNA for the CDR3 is TGCGCCAGCAGCTTGGTAGCAGCTGGAAACACCATATATTTT.

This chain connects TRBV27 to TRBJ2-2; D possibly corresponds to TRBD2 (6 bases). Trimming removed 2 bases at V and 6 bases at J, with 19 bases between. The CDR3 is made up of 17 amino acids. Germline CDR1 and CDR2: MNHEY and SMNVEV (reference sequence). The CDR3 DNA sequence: TGTGCCAGCAGTTTAGTTGCGGGACGGTTTCGGCCCGGGGAGCTGTTTTTT. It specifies CASSLVAGRFRPGELFF.